A single sample gave rise to the 3 T cell receptor beta chains below, sequenced in a study of T cells after yellow fever vaccination. TCRdb reprocessed the 5' RACE reads with MiXCR, giving one entry per CDR3 protein. This table has some 560,000 distinct CDR3 sequences, 17% appearing once. The specimen comprised PBMCs, sampled less than 6 days after the first yellow fever vaccination. These receptors were collected from a man in his late teens or twenties who received the YFV17D yellow fever vaccine.

The rearrangement links TRBV27 to TRBJ1-5; D remains unclear. The V and J ends lost 1 base and 2 bases respectively, with 15 bases between them. Germline-derived CDR1 and CDR2 are MNHEY and SMNVEV (reference sequence). This CDR3 is 17 amino acids long. The CDR3 DNA follows: TGTGCCAGCAGTTTATTGGCCGGGCTGAAGCGCAATCAGCCCCAGCATTTT. Encoded protein: CASSLLAGLKRNQPQHF.

V is TRBV9 and J is TRBJ2-1; unclear D gene. The CDR3 sequence is 14 residues long. V was cut by 0 bases and J by 10 bases, with 14 bases left in between. Germline CDR1 reads SGDLS; CDR2 reads YYNGEE. CDR3 nucleotides: TGTGCCAGCAGCGTAGGCGAAGCCTTCGGGGAGCAGTTCTTC. Its translation is CASSVGEAFGEQFF.

The chain carries TRBV2 and TRBJ2-7; D is ambiguous. This CDR3 region has 13 residues. Deletions cut 0 bases from V and 5 bases from J, with 8 bases between. CDR1 is SNHLY and CDR2 is FYNNEI in the germline V gene. Here the CDR3 reads CASSEAPVDEQYV. The CDR3 DNA is TGTGCCAGCAGTGAAGCGCCCGTGGACGAGCAGTACGTC.